Following are 10 T cell receptor beta chains from one sample sequenced in a study of blood T cells in healthy people across ages. The use of a sample-barcoded 5' primer and a J-beta primer mix characterized a second PCR of roughly 6 to 11 cycles. In TCRdb, the 5' RACE reads were re-called with MiXCR into one record per CDR3 protein. This table holds 500,000 to 600,000 distinct CDR3 sequences, 25% to 30% found once. The sample was blood. These receptors were collected from a woman aged 65 to 85 in good health.

The chain combines TRBV7-2 with TRBJ2-1; TRBD2 matches at 7 bases. The germline gives CDR1 SGHTA, CDR2 FQGNSA. Trimming cost V 4 bases and J 1 base; bases outside gene matches: 4. The CDR3 has 15 residues. The CDR3: CASSSGTTSYNEQFF. The CDR3 DNA follows: TGTGCCAGCAGCTCCGGGACTACGTCCTACAATGAGCAGTTCTTC.

This clonotype appeared many times. This rearrangement joins TRBV29-1 to TRBJ1-1, with D possibly matching TRBD1 (6 bases). CDR3 size: 13 residues. Germline CDR1 SQVTM, CDR2 ANQGSEA. The germline V and J ends were trimmed by 7 bases and 5 bases, with 17 bases remaining between them. CDR3 protein: CSASTGIGTEAFF. DNA for the CDR3: TGCAGCGCCTCCACAGGGATCGGTACTGAAGCTTTCTTT.

The DNA for the CDR3 is TGTGCCAGCACCAGGACGGAGAGCCGGCCCCAGCATTTT. Its translation: CASTRTESRPQHF. This chain connects TRBV6-6 to TRBJ1-5, with D unresolved. Trimming removed 7 bases at V and 9 bases at J, with 16 bases between. There are 13 residues in the CDR3. CDR1 is MNHNY and CDR2 is SVGAGI in the germline V gene (reference sequence).

In its sample, this clonotype was seen many times. This chain links TRBV5-1 with TRBJ1-1; 7 nucleotides align to TRBD1. CDR1 is SGHRS, CDR2 YFSETQ, per germline. Trimming cost V 3 bases and J 1 base; bases outside gene matches: 3. The CDR3 sequence is 14 residues long. CDR3 amino acids: CASSSGQQNTEAFF. CDR3 nucleotide sequence: TGCGCCAGCAGCTCGGGACAGCAGAACACTGAAGCTTTCTTT.

This clonotype turned up a few times. A read error may produce the germline difference seen at one junction end. The chain recombines TRBV20-1 with TRBJ2-5, with a tentative D call TRBD2 (6 bases). This CDR3 is 13 amino acids long. CDR1 is DFQATT and CDR2 is SNEGSKA in the germline V gene (reference sequence). For the CDR3, the DNA is TGCGGTGCCAAAGGACTACTTCGAGAGACCCAGTACTTC. As protein: CGAKGLLRETQYF.

The table lists this clonotype with a few counts. The CDR3 DNA reads TGTGCCAGCAGCGGGACAGGGTTCAATCAGCCCCAGCATTTT. This translates into CASSGTGFNQPQHF. V is TRBV2 and J is TRBJ1-5; TRBD1 matches at 9 bases. The CDR3 runs 14 residues. The V and J ends lost 6 bases and 3 bases, in that order; junction bases with no gene match: 3. Germline V lookup: CDR1 SNHLY, CDR2 FYNNEI. The full variable domain, completed using reference TRBV2 and TRBJ1-5, is EPEVTQTPSHQVTQMGQEVILRCVPISNHLYFYWYRQILGQKVEFLVSFYNNEISEKSEIFDDQFSVERPDGSNFTLKIRSTKLEDSAMYFCASSGTGFNQPQHFGDGTRLSIL.

This clonotype was seen a few times. The chain employs TRBV15 and TRBJ2-2; 9 bases fit TRBD1. V lost 8 bases to trimming and J lost 2 bases; unmatched junction nucleotides: 9. This CDR3 comprises 16 residues. The germline CDR1 and CDR2 sequences are LNHNV and YYDKDF (reference sequence). The CDR3 reads CATSSPGQGNTGELFF. CDR3 nucleotide sequence: TGTGCCACCTCTAGTCCGGGACAGGGAAACACCGGGGAGCTGTTTTTT.

This sequence joins TRBV12-3 or TRBV12-4 and TRBJ1-1, with D perhaps TRBD1 (5 bases). The CDR3 runs 13 residues. The ends were cut back, 7 bases at V and 8 bases at J, with 17 bases in the middle. The CDR3 nucleotides are TGTGCCAGCACTCTCTGGGGCGATGGGGAAGCTTTCTTT. Translated, it gives CASTLWGDGEAFF.

This clonotype was found a few times. This rearrangement joins TRBV29-1 to TRBJ2-3; the D gene is possibly TRBD2 (6 bases). The CDR3 is 12 residues long. CDR1 SQVTM and CDR2 ANQGSEA come from the germline V gene. The V gene lost 7 bases and the J gene lost 4 bases, with 12 bases spanning the gap. CDR3 region: CSASGDPDTQYF. CDR3 DNA: TGCAGCGCCTCGGGGGACCCAGATACGCAGTATTTT.

The CDR3 DNA follows: TGTGCCAGCAGTTCTGACAGGGGGGTGACTGAAGCTTTCTTT. Residues: CASSSDRGVTEAFF. This chain joins TRBV12-3 or TRBV12-4 and TRBJ1-1; 9 bases fit TRBD1. Germline trimming cut 4 bases from V and 5 bases from J; bases unmatched to any gene: 5. The CDR3 runs to 14 residues.